What follows is one T cell receptor (beta chain) and its context. The antigen is not known. The junction does not match germline at one end; this may be a read error. This specimen comes from a study of tumor and adjacent non-tumor tissue in lung cancer. Study-wide results and limits: Top 100 clones took a larger repertoire share in normal lung.

The library came from three nested PCR rounds adapted from ARM-PCR protocols. TCRdb re-analysed the multiplex PCR reads in MiXCR, keeping a single row per CDR3 protein. The sample consists of more than 75,000 distinct CDR3 sequences, 80% of them appearing once. No cell sorting was done before RNA was extracted from the tissue. More than 3 cm separated this lung sample from the edge of the tumor. Germline values: CDR1 SQVTM, CDR2 ANQGSEA. The CDR3 runs to 15 residues. Sequencing input: distant non-tumor lung tissue. The receptor was isolated from a man aged 60-69 years with small cell lung cancer. V usage is TRBV29-1 and J usage is TRBJ2-2; 14 bases match TRBD2. CDR3 sequence reads: CSVTGTSGSAWDLFF. In DNA, the CDR3 is TGCAGCGTTACCGGGACTAGCGGGAGTGCCTGGGACCTGTTTTTT.